The TCR beta chain under discussion was sequenced for a study of blood T cell repertoires in COVID-19. Study information: The United States, Italy and Spain supplied acute and convalescent COVID-19 samples.

The data were produced by immunoSEQ multiplex PCR, yet TCRdb's version contains in-frame clones alone and is incomplete. The sample shows about 58,000 clones, less than 90% of them seen only once. Trimming shortened V by 4 bases and J by 0 bases, and 7 bases separated the two germline ends. This CDR3 contains 14 residues. CDR1 and CDR2 from the germline V gene are LGHDT and YNNKEL (reference sequence). Specimen: peripheral blood. The sequence derives from a woman in her seventies with active COVID-19. The chain joins TRBV3-1 (or the pseudogene TRBV3-2) to TRBJ2-1; D ambiguous. CDR3 sequence (DNA): TGTGCCAGCAGCCCCCCCAGCTCCTACAATGAGCAGTTCTTC. This encodes CASSPPSSYNEQFF.